This TCR beta chain appears in the sequencing data of a study of neurological immune-mediated disorders (dated by TCRdb to the late 2010s). Regarding the complete study: The study compared peripheral blood TCR-beta repertoires of HTLV-I-associated myelopathy (HAM/TSP) patients, multiple sclerosis patients and healthy controls using UMI-based sequencing. The roughly 110 TCR-beta libraries included longitudinal samples, technical triplicates and paired sorted CD4+ and CD8+ T-cell subsets alongside PBMC samples. Technical triplicate libraries were sequenced to precisely calculate how much the frequency of each individual clone varied. Of the approximately 68 subjects in the cohort, around 15 were HAM/TSP patients, approximately 35 were multiple sclerosis patients, and approximately 20 were healthy controls.

Overall study results and their limits: The highest TCR clonal expansion was observed in HAM/TSP patients, whereas the lowest was observed in MS patients, even when compared with healthy controls. No identical CDR3 amino acid sequences were found to be shared among expanded clones across subjects, suggesting that TCR-beta repertoires were private in all groups.

This clonotype appeared many times. Its antigen is unknown. No qualities accompany the bases; no much larger clone lies one base away. The time point label, read with the paper, signifies: technical triplicate 3. For unsorted PBMC libraries, 2 million PBMCs were used after storage in RNAlater at -80 degrees C until RNA extraction. PBMCs were separated from peripheral blood using Ficoll-Hypaque density gradient centrifugation and then cryopreserved in liquid nitrogen. CDR1 and CDR2 (LGHDT, YNNKEL) derive from the germline V gene (reference sequence). There are 18 amino acids in the CDR3, from cysteine to phenylalanine inclusive. Only the CDR3 region is kept as DNA, spanning 54 bases read in frame from base 1. V loses 5 bases, J loses 2 bases, and the germline ends lie 22 bases apart. To synthesize cDNA, template-switch 5'RACE was performed with a primer carrying a 10-nucleotide random unique molecular identifier so that each TCR transcript was tagged. Each sequencing run produced over 160 million TCR-beta sequences covering 15-18 subjects. The RNeasy kit was used for extraction of total RNA. The KAPA Real-time Library Amplification kit was used to amplify TCR-beta VDJ regions with primers for the TCR constant region and the 5'RACE anchor. A first PCR added sample indexes and Illumina adaptors, after which a second PCR increased the library yield. After Ampure bead purification, the roughly 650 bp TCR product was size-selected on a 2% E-gel SizeSelection system. Before pooling, libraries had their quality checked on a Bioanalyzer, their concentration measured with Qubit, and their quantity determined with the Kapa Library Quantification kit. Libraries were sequenced paired-end 2 x 150 bp on an Illumina HiSeq 2500. To increase sequence diversity, roughly 24-32% phiX was spiked into each library pool. From the authors' description of their analysis: Quality-filtered reads were processed with the UMI-based MiGEC pipeline, which removed over 75% of raw TCR sequences during error correction. VDJ genes were aligned to IMGT germline references, and clonotypes were defined by unique CDR3 amino acid sequence plus V-J genes. Clonal expansion, Shannon diversity, and CDR3 relatedness (CalcPairwiseDistances, ClusterSamples) were evaluated with VDJtools, and phylogenetic trees were built with CLCbio workbench. Clones with at least 8 unique UMIs were defined as expanded, with this threshold being based on coefficient-of-variation modelling across technical triplicates. TCRdb ran its own pipeline on the public reads, namely fastp trimming at Q25 and MiXCR clone calling, and kept in-frame beta chains. Under each unique CDR3 protein, matching rows form one entry showing the most common genes and DNA. TCRdb assigned the V and J calls; the authors' analysis was not used. The sample table contains 45,000 or so distinct CDR3 sequences; only one count was recorded for 20% to 25% of them. Around 4.7% of the sample rests with the top ten.

The rearranged chain carries TRBV3-1 and TRBJ1-3; TRBD1 is a weak D gene call, 6 bases matching. What was sequenced was PBMCs. This sequence originates from a man aged 60 to 75 with HTLV-1-associated myelopathy (HAM/TSP). The sequenced DNA: TGTGCCAGCAGCGACCTACAGGGACTTTCGGTTACTGGAAACACCATATATTTT. Its protein is CASSDLQGLSVTGNTIYF.